These 3 T cell receptor beta chains came from one sample sequenced in a study of blood T cell repertoires in COVID-19 (dated by TCRdb to the early 2020s). Libraries were prepared through the immunoSEQ multiplex PCR assay. Sourced from immuneACCESS, this table was stored by TCRdb with only in-frame sequences that have V and J called. A share of the clones is absent; for the studies checked, an unresolved V gene accounts for under half, and the remainder has no known explanation. The sample includes about 80,000 clones, with over 80% observed a single time. The ten biggest clones cover roughly 9% of the sample. Sequenced sample: peripheral blood. These receptors were taken from a human donor in a cohort sampled during active COVID-19.

This chain connects TRBV5-4 to TRBJ1-1; the D is unclear. V was shortened by 4 bases and J by 10 bases, with 20 bases between the two germline ends. CDR3 length equals 14 residues. Germline V lookup: CDR1 SGHNT, CDR2 YYREEE (reference sequence). CDR3 region: CASSPTPAGSRAFF. CDR3 DNA: TGTGCCAGCAGCCCCACCCCGGCGGGCTCCAGAGCTTTCTTT.

This chain links TRBV28 with TRBJ1-3; D remains ambiguous. CDR1 is MDHEN and CDR2 is SYDVKM in the germline V gene. V was cut by 2 bases and J by 10 bases, with 12 bases left in between. The CDR3 runs to 13 residues. CDR3 sequence reads: CASSLSGPQTIYF. In DNA form, the CDR3 reads TGTGCCAGCAGTTTAAGCGGGCCCCAGACCATATATTTT.

The chain links TRBV11-3 to TRBJ2-3, with a weak D call TRBD2 (5 bases). CDR1 and CDR2 (germline): SGHNT, YENEEA. This CDR3 is 11 amino acids long. Trimming removed 5 bases at V and 8 bases at J, with 8 bases between. The CDR3 here is CASSPGSTQYF. The CDR3 region has the DNA TGTGCCAGCAGCCCTGGGAGTACGCAGTATTTT. Looking up the rest from reference TRBV11-3 and TRBJ2-3 gives the full variable domain: EAGVVQSPRYKIIEKKQPVAFWCNPISGHNTLYWYLQNLGQGPELLIRYENEEAVDDSQLPKDRFSAERLKGVDSTLKIQPAELGDSAVYLCASSPGSTQYFGPGTRLTVL.